The clone carrying this TCR beta chain has just a few counts. The entry originates in a study of shared clonotypes between healthy human individuals. Trimming shortened V by 3 bases and J by 0 bases, and 12 bases separated the two germline ends. The CDR3 consists of 16 residues. Germline CDR1 reads SGHTA; CDR2 reads FQGTGA. The protocol was immunoSEQ multiplex PCR, while the TCRdb copy is restricted to in-frame clones and leaves out a portion. The sample has roughly 2,300,000 clones; about 90% are singletons. The V gene is TRBV7-3, the J gene TRBJ1-5; no definite D call. This sequence originates from a man aged 18 to 35 in good health. Some clones in this sample may be carry-over from other donors' samples. The sequencing input was naive CD4+ T cells from PBMCs. Described subset: CD45RA+ positively selected. In nucleotides, the CDR3 is TGTGCCAGCAGCTTGGGGTCGGGCGATAGCAATCAGCCCCAGCATTTT. Its protein product is CASSLGSGDSNQPQHF.